Each of the 8 T cell receptor beta chains below was sequenced from the same sample in a study of blood T cell repertoires in COVID-19. TCRdb's copy holds only in-frame clones and misses some; the assay was immunoSEQ multiplex PCR. The profile shows 100,000 to 150,000 clones, under 80% of them singletons. Source material: peripheral blood. These receptor sequences come from a man between 65 and 79 years old with acute or convalescent COVID-19.

This clone was found a few times. The chain uses TRBV18 and TRBJ1-6; the D gene is possibly TRBD1 (5 bases). Germline CDR1 reads KGHSH; CDR2 reads LQKENI. The CDR3 is 14 amino acids. V gave up 7 bases and J gave up 0 bases, with 7 bases separating them. This chain's CDR3 is CASWQGSYNSPLHF. The CDR3 nucleotides are TGTGCCAGCTGGCAGGGCTCCTATAATTCACCCCTCCACTTT.

This rearrangement joins TRBV5-1 to TRBJ1-2, with D tentatively TRBD1 (6 bases). Trimming stripped 6 bases from V and 6 bases from J, with 21 bases between. Germline V gene sequence: CDR1 SGHRS, CDR2 YFSETQ. The CDR3 is made up of 15 amino acids. The CDR3 sequence is CASTDLGSRGHGYTF. The DNA of the CDR3 is TGCGCCAGCACGGATTTAGGGAGCAGGGGACATGGCTACACCTTC. The full variable domain, with the rest looked up from reference TRBV5-1 and TRBJ1-2, is KAGVTQTPRYLIKTRGQQVTLSCSPISGHRSVSWYQQTPGQGLQFLFEYFSETQRNKGNFPGRFSGRQFSNSRSEMNVSTLELGDSALYLCASTDLGSRGHGYTFGSGTRLTVV.

The chain is built from TRBV5-4 and TRBJ2-2; 10 nucleotides align to TRBD2. The CDR3 consists of 17 residues. Per the germline V gene, CDR1 is SGHNT and CDR2 is YYREEE (reference sequence). Trimming cost V 1 base and J 5 bases; bases outside gene matches: 8. Here the CDR3 reads CASSLQVLAGVTGELFF. The CDR3 DNA sequence: TGTGCCAGCAGCTTGCAGGTGCTAGCGGGGGTTACCGGGGAGCTGTTTTTT.

J is TRBJ2-7 and V is TRBV4-1; 7 bases are a match to TRBD2. The germline V gene encodes CDR1 MGHRA and CDR2 YSYEKL. Losses at the gene ends were 0 bases for V and 0 bases for J; bases not matched to a gene: 5. There are 16 residues in the CDR3. The CDR3 sequence: CASSQDRAGISYEQYF. The CDR3 bases are TGCGCCAGCAGCCAAGATCGAGCGGGGATCTCCTACGAGCAGTACTTC.

This chain uses TRBV25-1 with TRBJ1-4, with 7 bases matching TRBD1. CDR3 size: 15 residues. The V gene's germline CDR1 is MGHDK and CDR2 SYGVNS. V gave up 5 bases and J gave up 4 bases; unmatched junction bases: 7. This CDR3 reads CASSLPGQFNEKLFF. The CDR3, as DNA: TGTGCCAGCAGTCTTCCGGGACAGTTTAATGAAAAACTGTTTTTT.

The gene calls are TRBV13 and TRBJ1-3, with unresolved D. The CDR3 sequence is 17 residues long. Germline values: CDR1 PRHDT, CDR2 FYEKMQ (reference sequence). Trimming stripped 5 bases from V and 0 bases from J, with 17 bases between. CDR3 loop: CASSPMGGLNSGNTIYF. The CDR3 DNA is TGTGCCAGCAGCCCAATGGGCGGACTCAACTCTGGAAACACCATATATTTT. Based on the CDR3 plus reference TRBV13 and TRBJ1-3, the full variable domain is AAGVIQSPRHLIKEKRETATLKCYPIPRHDTVYWYQQGPGQDPQFLISFYEKMQSDKGSIPDRFSAQQFSDYHSELNMSSLELGDSALYFCASSPMGGLNSGNTIYFGEGSWLTVV.

This clone was seen a handful of times. The chain carries TRBV7-9 and TRBJ1-2; tentative D call: TRBD1 (6 bases). V shed 2 bases and J shed 2 bases, with 24 bases lying between them. The CDR3 is 19 residues long. Germline V gives CDR1 SEHNR, CDR2 FQNEAQ (reference sequence). The CDR3 here is CASSLPDRTEKLKNYGYTF. Here the CDR3 DNA reads TGTGCCAGCAGCTTACCCGACCGGACAGAAAAATTAAAAAACTATGGCTACACCTTC. The full variable domain, completed using reference TRBV7-9 and TRBJ1-2, is DTGVSQNPRHKITKRGQNVTFRCDPISEHNRLYWYRQTLGQGPEFLTYFQNEAQLEKSRLLSDRFSAERPKGSFSTLEIQRTEQGDSAMYLCASSLPDRTEKLKNYGYTFGSGTRLTVV.

The rearrangement joins TRBV16 to TRBJ2-1, with a weak D call TRBD1 (5 bases). This CDR3 region has 13 residues. Germline lookup yields CDR1 KGHSY and CDR2 FQNENV. V was trimmed by 4 bases and J by 9 bases, leaving 13 bases between them. The CDR3 DNA follows: TGTGCCAGCAGCCGGACACGAACAAGTGAGCAGTTCTTC. It encodes CASSRTRTSEQFF.